Sequencing of this T cell receptor beta chain was carried out in a study of cytomegalovirus exposure and HLA in healthy donors. Study findings and constraints: With later analysis, a missense DCLRE1C variant became linked to TCR beta V- and J-gene trimming.

Regarding this clone: Its specificity is not known.

A multiplex PCR was run with 60 Vbeta primers and 13 Jbeta primers. Assay used: immunoSEQ multiplex PCR; TCRdb lists only in-frame clones, some missing. The table lists some 90,000 clones, about 81% of them singletons. Germline-derived CDR1 and CDR2 are ENHRY and SYGVKD. The CDR3 length is 13 residues. The ends were cut back, 6 bases at V and 5 bases at J, with 11 bases in the middle. The chain links TRBV10-3 to TRBJ1-5; D unresolved. The sequence was collected from a man aged 35 to 55 in good health and CMV-seronegative. The source material was PBMCs. CDR3 nucleotides: TGTGCCATCAGAGAATGGTCAGATCAGCCCCAGCATTTT. This sequence encodes CAIREWSDQPQHF.